The 32 T cell receptor beta chains listed next were all sequenced from one sample in a study of glioma-infiltrating T cells after dendritic cell vaccination. Here immunoSEQ multiplex PCR was the method, and the copy in TCRdb shows in-frame clones only, minus some. The sample has approximately 93,000 clones; approximately 81% are singletons. Time point indicated: after dendritic cell vaccination, including at tumor progression/relapse. This sample comprised blood, obtained after dendritic cell vaccination. These receptors came from a human donor with glioblastoma.

J is TRBJ2-5 and V is TRBV30; TRBD1 aligns across 7 bases. Per germline, CDR1 GTSNPN and CDR2 SVGIG (reference sequence). The V gene end was trimmed by 2 bases and the J gene end by 3 bases; junction bases not matched to a gene: 6. This CDR3 contains 14 residues. CDR3 DNA: TGTGCCTGGAGTCTAAACAGGGGTAAAGAGACCCAGTACTTC. This gives the protein CAWSLNRGKETQYF. The variable domain in full, completed from reference TRBV30 and TRBJ2-5, reads SQTIHQWPATLVQPVGSPLSLECTVEGTSNPNLYWYRQAAGRGLQLLFYSVGIGQISSEVPQNLSASRPQDRQFILSSKKLLLSDSGFYLCAWSLNRGKETQYFGPGTRLLVL.

This clone has just a few counts. The chain combines TRBV6-1 with TRBJ1-3, with a tentative D call TRBD1 (6 bases). V dropped 3 bases and J dropped 2 bases, with 14 bases sitting between them. Germline CDR1 and CDR2: MNHNS and SASEGT. The CDR3 runs 16 residues. In DNA, the CDR3 is TGTGCCAGCAGTGAGCACAGGGTAGAGGCTGGAAACACCATATATTTT. Its protein product is CASSEHRVEAGNTIYF.

This sequence joins TRBV25-1 and TRBJ1-1; maybe TRBD1 (5 bases). Between the trimmed V and J ends, which lost 5 bases and 4 bases, there was a span of 11 bases. CDR1 and CDR2 from the germline V gene are MGHDK and SYGVNS. The CDR3 runs 13 residues. The CDR3: CASSMSGGTEAFF. Here the CDR3 DNA reads TGTGCCAGCAGTATGTCGGGGGGCACTGAAGCTTTCTTT. The full variable domain, its missing parts supplied by reference TRBV25-1 and TRBJ1-1, is EADIYQTPRYLVIGTGKKITLECSQTMGHDKMYWYQQDPGMELHLIHYSYGVNSTEKGDLSSESTVSRIRTEHFPLTLESARPSHTSQYLCASSMSGGTEAFFGQGTRLTVV.

The V call is TRBV7-2, the J call TRBJ2-3; no reliable D call. CDR3 size: 15 residues. Germline values: CDR1 SGHTA, CDR2 FQGNSA. Trimming cost V 3 bases and J 1 base, with 11 bases left between them. The CDR3 is CASSFTTPGTDTQYF. CDR3 nucleotide sequence: TGTGCCAGCAGCTTTACCACCCCGGGCACAGATACGCAGTATTTT. Full variable domain (outside the CDR3, taken from reference TRBV7-2 and TRBJ2-3): GAGVSQSPSNKVTEKGKDVELRCDPISGHTALYWYRQSLGQGLEFLIYFQGNSAPDKSGLPSDRFSAERTGGSVSTLTIQRTQQEDSAVYLCASSFTTPGTDTQYFGPGTRLTVL.

This chain links TRBV2 with TRBJ2-7; 9 bases agree with TRBD1. There are 14 residues in the CDR3. The germline CDR1 and CDR2 sequences are SNHLY and FYNNEI. The junction had 8 bases not matched to a gene; V was cut back by 6 bases and J by 5 bases. CDR3 bases: TGTGCCAGCAGAGCCGGGACAGGGCTGAACGAGCAGTACTTC. Its translation: CASRAGTGLNEQYF.

The chain carries TRBV7-2 and TRBJ1-3; D is undetermined. CDR1 and CDR2 (germline): SGHTA, FQGNSA. CDR3 length: 17 amino acids. Deletions cut 5 bases from V and 0 bases from J, with 17 bases between. In nucleotides, the CDR3 is TGTGCCAGCAGCGATCCAATCCACGGGAACTCTGGAAACACCATATATTTT. Translation gives CASSDPIHGNSGNTIYF.

The gene calls are TRBV20-1 and TRBJ1-2, with unresolved D. Trimming shortened V by 3 bases and J by 0 bases, and 2 bases separated the two germline ends. Germline lookup yields CDR1 DFQATT and CDR2 SNEGSKA (reference sequence). This CDR3 spans 11 amino acids. The CDR3 region is CSASTNYGYTF. CDR3 in DNA: TGCAGTGCTAGTACTAACTATGGCTACACCTTC.

The chain recombines TRBV28 with TRBJ2-1, with TRBD2 identical over 8 bases. CDR1 and CDR2 (germline): MDHEN, SYDVKM. The CDR3 has 14 residues. V lost 8 bases to trimming and J lost 10 bases; unmatched junction nucleotides: 13. CDR3 protein: CASWGGRTDGEQFF. As DNA, the CDR3 is TGTGCCAGCTGGGGCGGGAGGACCGATGGGGAGCAGTTCTTC. Filled out from reference TRBV28 and TRBJ2-1, the complete variable domain reads DVKVTQSSRYLVKRTGEKVFLECVQDMDHENMFWYRQDPGLGLRLIYFSYDVKMKEKGDIPEGYSVSREKKERFSLILESASTNQTSMYLCASWGGRTDGEQFFGPGTRLTVL.

CDR3: CASNLDINYGYTF. Written as DNA, the CDR3 is TGTGCCAGCAATTTGGACATTAACTATGGCTACACCTTC. The rearrangement joins TRBV6-6 to TRBJ1-2, with D maybe TRBD1 (5 bases). Trimming stripped 7 bases from V and 1 base from J, with 10 bases between. Germline lookup yields CDR1 MNHNY and CDR2 SVGAGI (reference sequence). The CDR3 sequence is 13 residues long.

The CDR3: CASSPQGALRYGYTF. The DNA for the CDR3 is TGTGCCAGCAGTCCACAGGGGGCTCTACGCTATGGCTACACCTTC. This sequence joins TRBV27 and TRBJ1-2, with 9 bases identical to TRBD1. Germline V gene sequence: CDR1 MNHEY, CDR2 SMNVEV (reference sequence). This CDR3 has 15 residues. The V segment lost 5 bases and the J segment 4 bases; nucleotides outside the gene matches: 8.

J is TRBJ1-6 and V is TRBV19; D is possibly TRBD1 (5 bases). Trimming removed 1 base from V and 7 bases from J, with 14 bases in between. Germline-derived CDR1 and CDR2 are LNHDA and SQIVND (reference sequence). This CDR3 has 16 residues. Here the CDR3 reads CASSIVSGGFNSPLHF. CDR3 sequence (DNA): TGTGCCAGTAGTATAGTGAGCGGGGGGTTCAATTCACCCCTCCACTTT.

V is TRBV11-2 and J is TRBJ2-5; TRBD1 aligns across 11 bases. This CDR3 is built from 15 residues. Trimming cost V 3 bases and J 4 bases; bases outside gene matches: 4. Germline CDR1 SGHAT, CDR2 FQNNGV. The DNA for the CDR3 is TGTGCCAGCAGCTTTACCGGGACAGGGGGAGAGACCCAGTACTTC. This translates into CASSFTGTGGETQYF. Looking up the rest from reference TRBV11-2 and TRBJ2-5 gives the full variable domain: EAGVAQSPRYKIIEKRQSVAFWCNPISGHATLYWYQQILGQGPKLLIQFQNNGVVDDSQLPKDRFSAERLKGVDSTLKIQPAKLEDSAVYLCASSFTGTGGETQYFGPGTRLLVL.

The chain carries TRBV15 and TRBJ1-5; possible D gene TRBD1, 5 bases. Germline CDR1 is LNHNV and CDR2 is YYDKDF (reference sequence). V lost 0 bases and J lost 7, with 13 bases in between. The CDR3 extends over 15 amino acids. The CDR3 DNA reads as TGTGCCACCAGCAGAGATATGGGGCAGGGCCAGCCCCAGCATTTT. It specifies CATSRDMGQGQPQHF.

The chain links TRBV5-3 to TRBJ1-5, with TRBD1 matching over 10 bases. TRBV5-3 is known as an ORF, though its function is uncertain. This CDR3 has 18 residues. V lost 3 bases and J lost 0; bases outside the gene matches: 9. The CDR3 nucleotides are TGTGCCAGAAGCTCCAGGACAGGGGGGCAGGATAGCAATCAGCCCCAGCATTTT. Its protein is CARSSRTGGQDSNQPQHF.

J is TRBJ2-7 and V is TRBV19, with TRBD1 identical over 10 bases. The trim removed 5 bases at V and 1 base at J, leaving 5 bases unmatched. The CDR3 contains 15 residues. CDR1 and CDR2 from the germline V gene are LNHDA and SQIVND (reference sequence). The CDR3: CASSWGQGPSYEQYF. The CDR3 DNA reads TGTGCCAGTAGTTGGGGACAGGGGCCTTCCTACGAGCAGTACTTC.

The rearrangement links TRBV18 to TRBJ2-3, with D unclear. Trimming stripped 3 bases from V and 4 bases from J, with 5 bases between. CDR3 length: 12 residues. CDR1 and CDR2 (germline): KGHSH, LQKENI. In DNA, the CDR3 is TGTGCCAGCTCACCTCAGGCAGATACGCAGTATTTT. Translated, it gives CASSPQADTQYF.

This chain joins TRBV5-1 and TRBJ2-1; the D gene is possibly TRBD1 (6 bases). Germline CDR1 SGHRS, CDR2 YFSETQ. Trimming shortened V by 0 bases and J by 3 bases, and 19 bases separated the two germline ends. This CDR3 is 18 amino acids long. The CDR3 loop reads CASSLGEPAGENYNEQFF. CDR3 bases: TGCGCCAGCAGCTTGGGGGAGCCCGCAGGGGAAAACTACAATGAGCAGTTCTTC.

The J gene is TRBJ1-5, the V gene TRBV19; 9 bases are a match to TRBD1. The germline V gene encodes CDR1 LNHDA and CDR2 SQIVND (reference sequence). This CDR3 has 16 residues. V was clipped by 1 base and J by 2 bases; unmatched bases: 3. CDR3 sequence: CASSIVGDRGNQPQHF. DNA for the CDR3: TGTGCCAGTAGTATAGTCGGGGACAGGGGCAATCAGCCCCAGCATTTT.

This rearrangement joins TRBV7-8 to TRBJ1-2; perhaps TRBD1 as D (5 bases). V was shortened by 7 bases and J by 5 bases, with 14 bases between the two germline ends. Germline V gene data show CDR1 as SGHVS and CDR2 as FQNEAQ. The CDR3 runs to 13 residues. For the CDR3, the DNA is TGTGCCAGCACCCATGACAGTCTATATGGCTACACCTTC. Translating gives CASTHDSLYGYTF.

V is TRBV5-8 and J is TRBJ2-1; a weak D match, TRBD1 (7 bases). The V gene's germline CDR1 is SGHTS and CDR2 YDEGEE. Trimming cost V 4 bases and J 10 bases, with 21 bases left between them. The CDR3 sequence is 15 residues long. CDR3 residues: CASSELNRGGFEQFF. The CDR3 coding sequence is TGTGCCAGCAGCGAACTCAACAGGGGAGGCTTCGAGCAGTTCTTC.

The J gene is TRBJ2-2, the V gene TRBV29-1; TRBD1 matches 8 bases. The ends lost 3 bases at V and 2 bases at J; junction bases unmatched: 8. Germline CDR1 reads SQVTM; CDR2 reads ANQGSEA. CDR3 length: 16 residues. The CDR3 region is CSVELWTGSNTGELFF. CDR3 coding DNA: TGCAGCGTTGAGCTGTGGACAGGGAGCAACACCGGGGAGCTGTTTTTT.

This clone showed up just once. The chain employs TRBV10-3 and TRBJ2-3, with 8 bases that match TRBD2. J was trimmed by 2 bases and V by 5 bases; bases with no gene match: 6. This CDR3 comprises 15 residues. Germline values: CDR1 ENHRY, CDR2 SYGVKD. CDR3 loop: CAISLRGEFTDTQYF. In nucleotides, the CDR3 is TGTGCCATCAGTCTGCGGGGGGAATTCACAGATACGCAGTATTTT.

The V and J genes are TRBV5-4 and TRBJ1-1; TRBD1 aligns across 7 bases. The germline CDR1 and CDR2 sequences are SGHNT and YYREEE (reference sequence). The length of the CDR3 is 14 residues. V lost 4 bases and J lost 1; bases outside the gene matches: 4. The CDR3 here is CASSRQGGNTEAFF. CDR3 bases: TGTGCCAGCAGCCGACAGGGAGGGAACACTGAAGCTTTCTTT.

This clone was counted only a few times. V is TRBV4-1 and J is TRBJ2-7; D is perhaps TRBD2 (6 bases). The CDR3 spans 15 residues. Trimming left V 2 bases short and J 2 bases short, with 13 bases between. The germline V gene encodes CDR1 MGHRA and CDR2 YSYEKL. CDR3 nucleotide sequence: TGCGCCAGCAGCCAATCCCCGGACTACCCCTACGAGCAGTACTTC. Encoded protein: CASSQSPDYPYEQYF.

The J gene is TRBJ1-3, the V gene TRBV5-1; 9 bases are a match to TRBD1. Germline-derived CDR1 and CDR2 are SGHRS and YFSETQ. The CDR3 runs to 16 residues. After removal of 4 bases from V and 1 base from J, the junction contained 6 bases not matched to a gene. CDR3 region: CASSVDRGGSGNTIYF. CDR3 in DNA: TGCGCCAGCAGCGTGGACAGGGGCGGGTCTGGAAACACCATATATTTT.

The V call is TRBV11-2, the J call TRBJ2-5; D call uncertain. The CDR3 is 14 amino acids. The V end was cut by 1 base, the J end by 4 bases, with 10 bases between. The germline CDR1 and CDR2 sequences are SGHAT and FQNNGV. DNA of the CDR3: TGTGCCAGCAGCTTAGCGTCCGGGTCAGAGACCCAGTACTTC. Amino acids: CASSLASGSETQYF.

The table lists this clone with a count of one. V and J are TRBV9 and TRBJ2-1; TRBD2 matches 8 bases. CDR3 length: 12 amino acids. From germline, CDR1 is SGDLS and CDR2 YYNGEE. V shed 6 bases, J shed 6 bases, and the junction held 2 bases outside the gene matches. This CDR3 reads CASTGRANEQFF. DNA of the CDR3: TGTGCCAGCACCGGGAGGGCCAATGAGCAGTTCTTC. Variable domain in full (rest from reference TRBV9 and TRBJ2-1): DSGVTQTPKHLITATGQRVTLRCSPRSGDLSVYWYQQSLDQGLQFLIQYYNGEERAKGNILERFSAQQFPDLHSELNLSSLELGDSALYFCASTGRANEQFFGPGTRLTVL.

The CDR3 loop is CATSGRTGLLSGANVLTF. The CDR3 DNA sequence: TGTGCCACCAGCGGAAGGACAGGGCTGCTCTCTGGGGCCAACGTCCTGACTTTC. The chain uses TRBV15 and TRBJ2-6; 8 bases match TRBD1. This CDR3 comprises 18 residues. The germline gives CDR1 LNHNV, CDR2 YYDKDF (reference sequence). The ends lost 5 bases at V and 0 bases at J; junction bases unmatched: 9.

This chain connects TRBV6-6 to TRBJ1-1; D is unresolved. The germline V and J ends were trimmed by 3 bases and 7 bases, with 12 bases remaining between them. CDR1 is MNHNY and CDR2 is SVGAGI in the germline V gene (reference sequence). The CDR3 is 13 residues long. The CDR3 loop is CASSYYGSSEAFF. Written as DNA, the CDR3 is TGTGCCAGCAGTTATTACGGGAGCAGTGAAGCTTTCTTT.

By share, this clone ranks as medium-sized. This rearrangement joins TRBV6-1 to TRBJ2-6; possibly TRBD1 for D (5 bases). Germline V CDR1 and CDR2: MNHNS, SASEGT. The CDR3 extends over 16 amino acids. Trimming removed 3 bases from V and 0 bases from J, with 9 bases in between. The DNA for the CDR3 is TGTGCCAGCAGTGATAAGGGGCTCTCTGGGGCCAACGTCCTGACTTTC. Its protein product is CASSDKGLSGANVLTF.

This clone was observed a single time. The gene calls are TRBV11-1 and TRBJ2-7; possible D gene TRBD1, 5 bases. V was pared by 3 bases and J by 2 bases, with 11 bases between. This CDR3 is built from 14 residues. The germline V gene has CDR1 SGHAT and CDR2 FQDESV (reference sequence). The CDR3 is CASSLWQGTYEQYF. CDR3 coding DNA: TGTGCCAGCAGCTTGTGGCAGGGCACCTACGAGCAGTACTTC.

This rearrangement joins TRBV28 to TRBJ2-7, with 8 bases matching TRBD1. Per the germline V gene, CDR1 is MDHEN and CDR2 is SYDVKM. The V gene end was trimmed by 5 bases and the J gene end by 0 bases; junction bases not matched to a gene: 9. The CDR3 runs 16 residues. The CDR3 DNA reads TGTGCCAGCAGTCCAGTAGACAGGGGAAGCTCCTACGAGCAGTACTTC. It encodes CASSPVDRGSSYEQYF.